This passage covers 6 T cell receptor beta chains from one sample sequenced in a study of blood T cell repertoires in COVID-19. The assay was immunoSEQ multiplex PCR, and TCRdb's table has in-frame clones only and misses some. The sample shows around 400,000 clones, over 80% of them seen only once. Sequencing was done on a sample of PBMCs or T cells enriched from blood (not recorded which). The receptors come from a woman in her forties or fifties who had recovered from COVID-19.

This sequence joins TRBV7-2 and TRBJ1-2; 10 bases align to TRBD1. Germline trimming cut 4 bases from V and 8 bases from J; bases unmatched to any gene: 4. This CDR3 is built from 13 residues. Germline CDR1 and CDR2: SGHTA and FQGNSA. The CDR3 region has the DNA TGTGCCAGCAGCTCCTGGGACAGGGGAGGCTACACCTTC. It specifies CASSSWDRGGYTF.

The J gene is TRBJ2-1, the V gene TRBV24-1; D unresolved. This CDR3 has 13 residues. Trimming took off 3 bases at V and 5 bases at J, with 7 bases between the two ends. The germline CDR1 and CDR2 sequences are KGHDR and SFDVKD. This chain's CDR3 is CATSDPLDNEQFF. The DNA for the CDR3 is TGTGCCACCAGTGATCCCTTAGACAATGAGCAGTTCTTC.

This chain uses TRBV21-1 with TRBJ2-5; TRBD2, the table's D call, was not compared with the DNA. TRBV21-1 is listed as a pseudogene. The CDR3 totals 20 residues. The CDR3 sequence is CASSRSIKEDLAEHQETQYF. The DNA of the CDR3 is TGTGCCAGCAGCCGCTCTATCAAGGAGGATCTAGCGGAACACCAAGAGACCCAGTACTTC.

This clone was counted at least ten times. The chain carries TRBV7-9 and TRBJ1-1; 8 bases map to TRBD1. In germline, CDR1 is SEHNR, CDR2 FQNEAQ (reference sequence). The CDR3 runs 16 residues. Unmatched junction bases numbered 7, after V lost 4 bases and J lost 0 bases. CDR3 DNA sequence: TGTGCCAGCAGCTCAACTGGGACAGGCCTGAACACTGAAGCTTTCTTT. Translating gives CASSSTGTGLNTEAFF. The full variable domain, rest sourced from reference TRBV7-9 and TRBJ1-1, is DTGVSQNPRHKITKRGQNVTFRCDPISEHNRLYWYRQTLGQGPEFLTYFQNEAQLEKSRLLSDRFSAERPKGSFSTLEIQRTEQGDSAMYLCASSSTGTGLNTEAFFGQGTRLTVV.

The rearrangement uses TRBV19 and TRBJ1-3; D is undetermined. Trimming pared 8 bases from V and 0 bases from J, leaving 20 bases between. Germline-derived CDR1 and CDR2 are LNHDA and SQIVND (reference sequence). The CDR3 covers 17 residues. CDR3 coding DNA: TGTGCCAGTGAGGGAACCAATCCCGCCGACTCTGGAAACACCATATATTTT. Amino acids: CASEGTNPADSGNTIYF.

This clone was seen at least ten times. This rearrangement joins TRBV19 to TRBJ1-2; TRBD1 might be the D (6 bases). The germline V and J ends were trimmed by 8 bases and 0 bases, with 13 bases remaining between them. The V gene's germline CDR1 is LNHDA and CDR2 SQIVND (reference sequence). The CDR3 consists of 14 residues. In nucleotides, the CDR3 is TGTGCCAGTTCTCGGGACAATACTAACTATGGCTACACCTTC. It encodes CASSRDNTNYGYTF.